A selection of T cell receptor beta chains follows, all from one sample in a study of human T cells and chemical hapten exposure. TCRdb analysed the 5' RACE reads with MiXCR anew, one entry per CDR3 protein. The table includes about 80,000 distinct CDR3 sequences, about 8% detected once. These receptors were collected from a male donor in good health. Each CDR3 is given with its conserved first and last residue. The D gene is left open where the match is weak. Part of the rows lack a size; the others show once, few, many or a class for expanded clones.

V gene,D gene,clone size,J gene,CDR3 protein,CDR3 DNA
TRBV5-6,TRBD1,-,TRBJ1-2,CASSLRTGPYGYTF,TGTGCCAGCAGCCTAAGGACAGGGCCTTATGGCTACACCTTC
TRBV2,-,many,TRBJ2-5,CASSVWSAQETQYF,TGTGCCAGCAGTGTCTGGTCGGCGCAAGAGACCCAGTACTTC
TRBV6-5,TRBD1,many,TRBJ2-3,CASSYTRWDSGPARSTDTQYF,TGTGCCAGCAGTTACACACGCTGGGACAGCGGACCGGCCCGTAGCACAGATACGCAGTATTTT
TRBV12-3/TRBV12-4,TRBD2,few,TRBJ2-3,CASSLVAGGSTDTQYF,TGTGCCAGCAGTTTAGTAGCGGGGGGGAGCACAGATACGCAGTATTTT
TRBV2,-,few,TRBJ1-2,CASNGGSRGYTF,TGTGCCAGCAATGGGGGGTCAAGAGGCTACACCTTC
TRBV27,TRBD1,many,TRBJ1-1,CASSPGAGQGGGNTEAFF,TGTGCCAGCAGTCCCGGGGCAGGACAGGGAGGGGGGAACACTGAAGCTTTCTTT
TRBV18,TRBD1,few,TRBJ2-3,CASSPPQGPKGTDTQYF,TGTGCCAGCTCGCCACCACAGGGGCCCAAAGGCACAGATACGCAGTATTTT
TRBV12-3/TRBV12-4,-,-,TRBJ2-2,CASSSGTGELFF,TGTGCCAGCAGTTCTGGCACCGGGGAGCTGTTTTTT
TRBV13,-,-,TRBJ2-6,CASSLTGSSGANVLTF,TGTGCCAGCAGCTTAACCGGGAGCTCTGGGGCCAACGTCCTGACTTTC
TRBV11-2,-,many,TRBJ1-1,CASSLVGGRYTEAFF,TGTGCCAGCAGCTTGGTGGGGGGCAGATACACTGAAGCTTTCTTT
TRBV12-5,-,many,TRBJ1-1,CASGIPGTANTEAFF,TGTGCTAGTGGTATCCCCGGGACGGCGAACACTGAAGCTTTCTTT
TRBV7-9,-,-,TRBJ1-5,CASSRTVDQPQHF,TGTGCCAGCAGCCGGACAGTGGATCAGCCCCAGCATTTT
TRBV5-6,-,few,TRBJ1-2,CASSWGPGWDTF,TGTGCCAGCAGCTGGGGTCCGGGGTGGGACACCTTC
TRBV6-5,TRBD1,many,TRBJ1-6,CASSQPPGQGNSPLHF,TGTGCCAGCAGTCAGCCTCCGGGACAGGGTAATTCACCCCTCCACTTT
TRBV6-2/TRBV6-3,-,few,TRBJ2-5,CASSYAQNSPGTQETQYF,TGTGCCAGCAGTTACGCCCAAAACTCTCCCGGGACCCAAGAGACCCAGTACTTC
TRBV20-1,TRBD1,many,TRBJ1-1,CSARDPRDRGRRNTEAFF,TGCAGTGCTAGAGACCCCCGGGACAGGGGGCGGAGGAACACTGAAGCTTTCTTT
TRBV5-5,-,-,TRBJ2-7,CASSLGVSGEQYF,TGTGCCAGCAGCTTGGGGGTGAGCGGGGAGCAGTACTTC
TRBV6-2/TRBV6-3,-,-,TRBJ1-1,CASSRGRVPPEAFF,TGTGCCAGCAGTCGGGGCCGGGTGCCCCCTGAAGCTTTCTTT
TRBV7-9,-,many,TRBJ1-1,CASSLETVEAFF,TGTGCCAGCAGCCTGGAGACAGTAGAAGCTTTCTTT
TRBV11-2,-,few,TRBJ2-1,CASSLLRGGGQEQFF,TGTGCCAGCAGCTTACTCCGAGGCGGGGGCCAGGAGCAGTTCTTC
TRBV6-5,-,-,TRBJ1-1,CASSYSRRDEAFF,TGTGCCAGCAGTTACTCCCGAAGGGATGAAGCTTTCTTT
TRBV6-1,TRBD2,many,TRBJ2-1,CASKPSGDYNEQFF,TGTGCCAGTAAGCCTAGCGGGGACTACAATGAGCAGTTCTTC
TRBV29-1,-,few,TRBJ2-3,CSVDAVADTQYF,TGCAGCGTTGATGCCGTGGCAGATACGCAGTATTTT
TRBV7-3,-,many,TRBJ2-5,CASSPYPQETQYF,TGTGCCAGCAGCCCATACCCTCAAGAGACCCAGTACTTC
TRBV7-9,TRBD2,many,TRBJ2-3,CASSGAGGPVDTQYF,TGTGCCAGCAGCGGGGCGGGAGGGCCGGTAGATACGCAGTATTTT
TRBV4-3,-,many,TRBJ1-6,CASRVSRGQYNSPLHF,TGCGCCAGCAGGGTGTCGAGGGGACAATATAATTCACCCCTCCACTTT
TRBV7-9,TRBD2,-,TRBJ2-3,CASSIGLAGATDTQYF,TGTGCCAGCAGCATCGGACTAGCGGGGGCAACAGATACGCAGTATTTT
TRBV6-2/TRBV6-3,-,many,TRBJ2-3,CASSWGASGFTDTQYF,TGTGCCAGCAGTTGGGGGGCTAGCGGATTCACAGATACGCAGTATTTT